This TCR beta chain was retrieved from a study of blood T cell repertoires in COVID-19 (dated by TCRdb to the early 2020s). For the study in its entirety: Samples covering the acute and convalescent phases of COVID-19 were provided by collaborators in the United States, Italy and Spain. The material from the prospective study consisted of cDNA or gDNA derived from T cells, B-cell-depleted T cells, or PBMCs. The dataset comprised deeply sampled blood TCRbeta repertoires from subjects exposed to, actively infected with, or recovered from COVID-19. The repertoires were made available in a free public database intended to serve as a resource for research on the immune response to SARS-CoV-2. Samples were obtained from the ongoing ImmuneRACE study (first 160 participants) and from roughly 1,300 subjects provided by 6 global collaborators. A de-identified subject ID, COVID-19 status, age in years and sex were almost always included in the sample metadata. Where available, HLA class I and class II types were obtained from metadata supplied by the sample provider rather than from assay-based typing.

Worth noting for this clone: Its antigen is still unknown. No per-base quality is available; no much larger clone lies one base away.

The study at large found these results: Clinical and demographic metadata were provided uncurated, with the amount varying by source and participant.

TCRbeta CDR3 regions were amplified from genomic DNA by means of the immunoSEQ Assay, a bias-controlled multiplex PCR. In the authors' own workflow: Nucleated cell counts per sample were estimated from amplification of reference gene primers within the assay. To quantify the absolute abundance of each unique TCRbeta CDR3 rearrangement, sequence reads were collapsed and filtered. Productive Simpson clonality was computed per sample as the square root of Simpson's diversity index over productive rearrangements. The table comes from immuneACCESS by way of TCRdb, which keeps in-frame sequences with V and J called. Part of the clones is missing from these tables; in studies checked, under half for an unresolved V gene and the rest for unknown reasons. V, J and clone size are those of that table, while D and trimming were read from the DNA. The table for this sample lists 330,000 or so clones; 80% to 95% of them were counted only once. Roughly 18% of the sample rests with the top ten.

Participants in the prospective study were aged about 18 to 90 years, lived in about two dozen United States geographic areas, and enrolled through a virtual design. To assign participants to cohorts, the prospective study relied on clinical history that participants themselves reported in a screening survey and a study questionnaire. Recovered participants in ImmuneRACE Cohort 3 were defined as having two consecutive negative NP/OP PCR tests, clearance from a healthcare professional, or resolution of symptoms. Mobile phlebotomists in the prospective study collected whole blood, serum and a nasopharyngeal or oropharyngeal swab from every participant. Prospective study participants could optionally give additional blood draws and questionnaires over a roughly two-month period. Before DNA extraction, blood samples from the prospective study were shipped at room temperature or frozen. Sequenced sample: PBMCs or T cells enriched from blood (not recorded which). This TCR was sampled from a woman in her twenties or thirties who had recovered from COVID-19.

The DNA is as follows: TGCGCCAGCAGCTTGGCGACGTCAGGGTCCACTAATGAAAAACTGTTTTTT. Translated, this gives CASSLATSGSTNEKLFF. Recombination linked TRBV5-1 to TRBJ1-4, and the D gene may be TRBD1, 5 bases matching. The CDR3 covers 17 residues, taking in both the cysteine and the phenylalanine. Here the CDR3 DNA is all that survives: 51 bases in frame from base 1. The germline V gene provides CDR1 SGHRS and CDR2 YFSETQ. Trimming at the junction amounts to 0 bases on V and 2 bases on J, and the germline ends lie 14 bases apart. When the CDR3 is completed using the reference TRBV5-1 and TRBJ1-4 genes on either side, the full variable domain is KAGVTQTPRYLIKTRGQQVTLSCSPISGHRSVSWYQQTPGQGLQFLFEYFSETQRNKGNFPGRFSGRQFSNSRSEMNVSTLELGDSALYLCASSLATSGSTNEKLFFGSGTQLSVL.